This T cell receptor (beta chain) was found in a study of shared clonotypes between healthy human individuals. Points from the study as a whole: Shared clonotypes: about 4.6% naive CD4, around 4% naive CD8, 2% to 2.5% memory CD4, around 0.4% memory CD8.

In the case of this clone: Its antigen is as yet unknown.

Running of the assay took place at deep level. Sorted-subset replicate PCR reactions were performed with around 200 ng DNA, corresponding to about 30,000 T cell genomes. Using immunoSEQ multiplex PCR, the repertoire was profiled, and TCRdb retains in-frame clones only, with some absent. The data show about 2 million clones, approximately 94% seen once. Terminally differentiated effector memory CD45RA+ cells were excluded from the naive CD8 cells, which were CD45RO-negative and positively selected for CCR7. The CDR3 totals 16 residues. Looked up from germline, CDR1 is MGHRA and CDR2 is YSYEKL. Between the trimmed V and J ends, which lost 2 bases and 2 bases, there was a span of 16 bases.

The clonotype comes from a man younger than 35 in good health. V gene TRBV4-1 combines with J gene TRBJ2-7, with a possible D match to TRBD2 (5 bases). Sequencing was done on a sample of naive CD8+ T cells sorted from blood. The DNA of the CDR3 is TGCGCCAGCAGCCAATATTTAGGGCTACTAGCCTACGAGCAGTACTTC. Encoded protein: CASSQYLGLLAYEQYF.